One sample yielded the 32 T cell receptor beta chains listed below, sequenced in a study of T cell responses to AZD1222 COVID-19 vaccine. Using immunoSEQ multiplex PCR, the repertoire was profiled, and TCRdb retains in-frame clones only, with some absent. The data hold 180,000 or so clones, with over 80% observed a single time. The specimen was peripheral blood, collected 28 days after the second dose of the MenACWY control vaccine. The source is an adult who received the MenACWY meningococcal vaccine as a control.

The J gene is TRBJ1-4, the V gene TRBV28, with 8 bases fitting TRBD1. Germline V gene sequence: CDR1 MDHEN, CDR2 SYDVKM. The CDR3 covers 16 residues. The V gene end was trimmed by 3 bases and the J gene end by 0 bases; junction bases not matched to a gene: 3. The CDR3 protein is CASSFGQGATNEKLFF. In DNA, the CDR3 is TGTGCCAGCAGTTTCGGACAGGGTGCAACTAATGAAAAACTGTTTTTT.

The gene calls are TRBV6-5 and TRBJ1-6; D is unresolved. V gave up 5 bases and J gave up 6 bases, with 11 bases separating them. Looked up from germline, CDR1 is MNHEY and CDR2 is SVGAGI. The CDR3 length is 14 residues. The CDR3 here is CASSNPDRNSPLHF. The CDR3 DNA follows: TGTGCCAGCAGTAACCCGGACCGTAATTCACCCCTCCACTTT.

The chain couples TRBV28 to TRBJ1-5; D remains unclear. Germline V gene data show CDR1 as MDHEN and CDR2 as SYDVKM. V lost 4 bases, J lost 0 bases, and 7 bases lay in between. The CDR3 sequence is 14 residues long. DNA of the CDR3: TGTGCCAGCAGTTACGAGGATAGCAATCAGCCCCAGCATTTT. This sequence encodes CASSYEDSNQPQHF.

V and J are TRBV6-2 or TRBV6-3 and TRBJ2-1; D is perhaps TRBD2 (5 bases). Trimming stripped 2 bases from V and 0 bases from J, with 8 bases between. The germline V gene encodes CDR1 MNHEY and CDR2 SVGEGT. The CDR3 is 15 amino acids. The DNA of the CDR3 is TGTGCCAGCAGTTACGAGGGCGCCTCCTACAATGAGCAGTTCTTC. It specifies CASSYEGASYNEQFF.

The chain recombines TRBV7-2 with TRBJ2-1; 7 bases map to TRBD2. CDR3 length: 16 residues. The J segment lost 8 bases and the V segment lost 2 bases, leaving 12 bases of the junction unmatched. In germline, CDR1 is SGHTA, CDR2 FQGNSA. In DNA, the CDR3 is TGTGCCAGCAGCTTACGCCGGGGGAGGGCCCCCCATGAGCAGTTCTTC. Translated: CASSLRRGRAPHEQFF.

The gene calls are TRBV3-1 (or the pseudogene TRBV3-2) and TRBJ1-5; no clear D. The CDR3 spans 14 residues. Trimming pared 4 bases from V and 4 bases from J, leaving 11 bases between. The V gene's germline CDR1 is LGHDT and CDR2 YNNKEL (reference sequence). CDR3 amino acids: CASSLREANQPQHF. In DNA form, the CDR3 reads TGTGCCAGCAGCCTAAGGGAGGCGAATCAGCCCCAGCATTTT.

This CDR3 reads CASGGQEWLEQYF. DNA of the CDR3: TGCGCCAGCGGGGGACAGGAATGGCTCGAGCAGTACTTC. The chain uses TRBV10-2 and TRBJ2-7, with TRBD1 identical over 8 bases. With V trimmed by 8 bases and J by 6 bases, 9 bases remained unmatched. Germline V gene lookup returns CDR1 WSHSY and CDR2 SAAADI. The CDR3 is made up of 13 amino acids.

The V call is TRBV6-5, the J call TRBJ1-3; D gene unclear. V lost 0 bases to trimming and J lost 5 bases, with 14 bases between them. Per germline, CDR1 MNHEY and CDR2 SVGAGI. This CDR3 is built from 16 residues. The CDR3 reads CASSYSSGKARNTIYF. CDR3 in DNA: TGTGCCAGCAGTTACTCTTCCGGGAAGGCAAGAAACACCATATATTTT.

This clone was observed a handful of times. The chain joins TRBV11-3 to TRBJ2-1, with 8 bases aligning to TRBD2. The CDR3 runs 15 residues. Looked up from germline, CDR1 is SGHNT and CDR2 is YENEEA. J was trimmed by 8 bases and V by 4 bases; bases with no gene match: 10. CDR3 DNA: TGTGCCAGCAGCTCCGGGACTAGAAGTCGCTATGAGCAGTTCTTC. This gives the protein CASSSGTRSRYEQFF.

The chain carries TRBV18 and TRBJ2-1, with 11 bases fitting TRBD2. The CDR3 sequence is 15 residues long. Germline-derived CDR1 and CDR2 are KGHSH and LQKENI. Trimming cost V 10 bases and J 7 bases; bases outside gene matches: 12. CDR3 nucleotides: TGTGCCACTACCCGACTAGCGGGGTCAGGGAATGAGCAGTTCTTC. Protein: CATTRLAGSGNEQFF.

This chain connects TRBV7-3 to TRBJ2-3, with D perhaps being TRBD1 or TRBD2 (5 bases each). Germline V gives CDR1 SGHTA, CDR2 FQGTGA. This CDR3 is built from 16 residues. V lost 3 bases to trimming and J lost 2 bases, with 15 bases between them. The CDR3 DNA follows: TGTGCCAGCAGCTTGAGGGGTAGCGAGAACACAGATACGCAGTATTTT. The encoded protein is CASSLRGSENTDTQYF.

V is TRBV6-5 and J is TRBJ2-5; D may be TRBD1 (5 bases). V was shortened by 6 bases and J by 2 bases, with 16 bases between the two germline ends. Germline CDR1 reads MNHEY; CDR2 reads SVGAGI. The CDR3 sequence is 15 residues long. This CDR3 reads CASSPWGSTQETQYF. CDR3 in DNA: TGTGCCAGCAGCCCCTGGGGCAGCACTCAAGAGACCCAGTACTTC.

The V gene is TRBV29-1, the J gene TRBJ1-2; D remains unclear. V lost 5 bases to trimming and J lost 4 bases, with 8 bases between them. The germline gives CDR1 SQVTM, CDR2 ANQGSEA. The CDR3 totals 11 residues. This CDR3 reads CSVPPLYGYTF. The CDR3 DNA reads as TGCAGCGTTCCACCTCTCTATGGCTACACCTTC.

The chain uses TRBV7-2 and TRBJ1-5, with 9 bases matching TRBD1. V gave up 5 bases and J gave up 5 bases; unmatched junction bases: 7. The CDR3 loop spans 15 amino acids. The germline CDR1 and CDR2 sequences are SGHTA and FQGNSA. The CDR3 DNA is TGTGCCAGCAGCCGGGTGGGGACAGGGTATCAGCCCCAGCATTTT. This codes for CASSRVGTGYQPQHF.

The chain links TRBV9 to TRBJ2-1; 9 bases agree with TRBD2. The CDR3 totals 15 residues. The germline V gene has CDR1 SGDLS and CDR2 YYNGEE. V gave up 2 bases and J gave up 9 bases; unmatched junction bases: 9. This CDR3 reads CASSVSGRTGGEQFF. CDR3 nucleotide sequence: TGTGCCAGCAGCGTTAGCGGGAGAACCGGGGGTGAGCAGTTCTTC. The whole variable domain, filled in from reference TRBV9 and TRBJ2-1, reads DSGVTQTPKHLITATGQRVTLRCSPRSGDLSVYWYQQSLDQGLQFLIQYYNGEERAKGNILERFSAQQFPDLHSELNLSSLELGDSALYFCASSVSGRTGGEQFFGPGTRLTVL.

This rearrangement joins TRBV3-1 (or the pseudogene TRBV3-2) to TRBJ1-5, with TRBD1 as a possible D gene (5 bases). Trimming shortened V by 5 bases and J by 4 bases, and 15 bases separated the two germline ends. The length of the CDR3 is 15 residues. The germline V gene has CDR1 LGHDT and CDR2 YNNKEL (reference sequence). CDR3 coding DNA: TGTGCCAGCAGCTCAACCGGGACGGCAAATCAGCCCCAGCATTTT. Residues: CASSSTGTANQPQHF.

CDR3 in amino acids: CASSLVGPDQPQHF. Here the CDR3 DNA reads TGTGCCAGCAGCTTAGTGGGGCCCGACCAGCCCCAGCATTTT. V usage is TRBV7-2 and J usage is TRBJ1-5; D is possibly TRBD1 (5 bases). This CDR3 comprises 14 residues. V lost 1 base and J lost 7, with 11 bases in between. Germline CDR1 is SGHTA and CDR2 is FQGNSA.

The chain is built from TRBV7-8 and TRBJ2-7; 8 bases are shared with TRBD2. Germline V gene sequence: CDR1 SGHVS, CDR2 FQNEAQ. V shed 0 bases and J 3 bases; nucleotides not matched to a gene: 10. The CDR3 is 17 amino acids. The CDR3 reads CASSLAIGGLAGYEQYF. The CDR3 DNA is TGTGCCAGCAGCTTAGCGATTGGGGGGCTAGCGGGCTACGAGCAGTACTTC.

This chain joins TRBV2 and TRBJ1-4, with 10 bases identical to TRBD1. The CDR3 totals 16 residues. Germline CDR1 and CDR2: SNHLY and FYNNEI. Trimming took 7 bases from V and 2 from J; bases not matched to a gene: 7. DNA of the CDR3: TGTGCCAGCACCGAGACAGGGGGCGCGACTAATGAAAAACTGTTTTTT. Its translation: CASTETGGATNEKLFF.

The rearrangement links TRBV4-3 to TRBJ2-5, with 7 bases identical to TRBD2. CDR3 length: 16 amino acids. The V segment lost 0 bases and the J segment 6 bases; nucleotides outside the gene matches: 10. Germline values: CDR1 LGHNA, CDR2 YSLEER. The CDR3, as DNA: TGCGCCAGCAGCCAAGAGATTCGAGCGGGATTTAAGACCCAGTACTTC. Translation gives CASSQEIRAGFKTQYF.

The V call is TRBV3-1 (or the pseudogene TRBV3-2), the J call TRBJ1-5; D is possibly TRBD1 (6 bases). Trimming took 8 bases from V and 7 from J, leaving 15 bases between them. Germline values: CDR1 LGHDT, CDR2 YNNKEL (reference sequence). The length of the CDR3 is 13 residues. In DNA, the CDR3 is TGTGCCAGCGGACCCGGCGGGGGCCAGCCCCAGCATTTT. Translation gives CASGPGGGQPQHF.

This sequence joins TRBV11-3 and TRBJ2-3, with D perhaps assigned TRBD1 or TRBD2 (5 bases each). The CDR3 sequence is 14 residues long. Germline CDR1 reads SGHNT; CDR2 reads YENEEA. Trimming pared 5 bases from V and 1 base from J, leaving 10 bases between. CDR3 bases: TGTGCCAGCAGCCGGGACGGGCGCACAGATACGCAGTATTTT. The encoded protein is CASSRDGRTDTQYF.

The chain has TRBV6-5 and TRBJ1-2; maybe TRBD1 (6 bases). The CDR3 extends over 14 amino acids. Per germline, CDR1 MNHEY and CDR2 SVGAGI. The V gene lost 6 bases and the J gene lost 0 bases, with 11 bases spanning the gap. The CDR3 is CASSVGTPNYGYTF. CDR3 bases: TGTGCCAGCAGCGTCGGGACACCTAACTATGGCTACACCTTC.

This chain joins TRBV18 and TRBJ1-4, with TRBD1 identical over 7 bases. V trimming: 3 bases; J trimming: 7 bases; junction bases outside the gene matches: 14. This CDR3 contains 17 residues. Germline assignment: CDR1 KGHSH and CDR2 LQKENI. The chain's CDR3 is CASSPLKGAGPGEKLFF. DNA for the CDR3: TGTGCCAGCTCACCCTTAAAGGGGGCAGGCCCTGGTGAAAAACTGTTTTTT.

V and J are TRBV7-6 and TRBJ1-1; D possibly corresponds to TRBD1 (5 bases). This CDR3 is 14 amino acids long. The V and J ends lost 4 bases and 3 bases respectively, with 12 bases between them. Germline loops: CDR1 SGHVS, CDR2 FNYEAQ. CDR3 sequence reads: CASSSPGGDTEAFF. The CDR3, as DNA: TGTGCCAGCAGCTCCCCCGGAGGGGACACTGAAGCTTTCTTT.

CDR3 DNA sequence: TGTGCCAGCTCCCTCGGACAGGGTAATTCACCCCTCCACTTT. Translation gives CASSLGQGNSPLHF. The genes are TRBV18 and TRBJ1-6; 8 nucleotides line up with TRBD1. The CDR3 covers 14 residues. Per germline, CDR1 KGHSH and CDR2 LQKENI. J gave up 6 bases and V 6 bases, and 4 bases lay outside the gene matches.

The chain combines TRBV28 with TRBJ1-2; D is possibly TRBD1 (5 bases). CDR3 length: 14 amino acids. Germline values: CDR1 MDHEN, CDR2 SYDVKM. The germline V and J ends were trimmed by 6 bases and 4 bases, with 15 bases remaining between them. The CDR3 loop reads CASSLKGRSYGYTF. CDR3 DNA sequence: TGTGCCAGCAGCTTAAAGGGACGGAGCTATGGCTACACCTTC.

The V gene is TRBV5-4, the J gene TRBJ1-1, with no clear D. Germline CDR1 and CDR2: SGHNT and YYREEE (reference sequence). The CDR3 extends over 14 amino acids. Trimming took 4 bases from V and 1 from J, leaving 11 bases between them. The CDR3 nucleotides are TGTGCCAGCAGCCGCAGTGGGTCGAACACTGAAGCTTTCTTT. It specifies CASSRSGSNTEAFF.

CDR3 loop: CASSEMRTGNTGELFF. CDR3 DNA: TGTGCCAGCAGTGAGATGCGGACAGGGAACACCGGGGAGCTGTTTTTT. V is TRBV2 and J is TRBJ2-2, with TRBD1 matching 7 bases. The CDR3 covers 16 residues. J gave up 1 base and V 3 bases, and 5 bases lay outside the gene matches. Germline V gene sequence: CDR1 SNHLY, CDR2 FYNNEI. The full variable domain, completed using reference TRBV2 and TRBJ2-2, is EPEVTQTPSHQVTQMGQEVILRCVPISNHLYFYWYRQILGQKVEFLVSFYNNEISEKSEIFDDQFSVERPDGSNFTLKIRSTKLEDSAMYFCASSEMRTGNTGELFFGEGSRLTVL.

The V and J genes are TRBV7-9 and TRBJ1-1, with D maybe TRBD1 (5 bases). This CDR3 region has 13 residues. Germline CDR1 and CDR2: SEHNR and FQNEAQ (reference sequence). V was clipped by 5 bases and J by 6 bases, with 13 bases between them. CDR3 residues: CASSEQGSAEAFF. In nucleotides, the CDR3 is TGTGCCAGCAGCGAGCAGGGTAGCGCTGAAGCTTTCTTT.

The gene calls are TRBV5-1 and TRBJ2-7; D perhaps matches TRBD2 (6 bases). This CDR3 region has 15 residues. Germline V CDR1 and CDR2: SGHRS, YFSETQ. V was cut by 0 bases and J by 4 bases, with 14 bases left in between. CDR3 DNA: TGCGCCAGCAGCTTGGAGGTAGACGGGAGATACGAGCAGTACTTC. Translating it yields CASSLEVDGRYEQYF.

V usage is TRBV6-5 and J usage is TRBJ1-2; 10 bases fit TRBD1. Germline lookup yields CDR1 MNHEY and CDR2 SVGAGI. The CDR3 covers 14 residues. The trim removed 8 bases at V and 2 bases at J, leaving 5 bases unmatched. The CDR3 DNA reads as TGTGCCAGCTGGACAGGGGGAGGGAACTATGGCTACACCTTC. This encodes CASWTGGGNYGYTF.